This T cell receptor beta chain was identified during a study of T cell responses to AZD1222 COVID-19 vaccine (dated by TCRdb to the early 2020s). As for the study more broadly: AZD1222 recipients with second doses at about 4 weeks or about 12 weeks were pooled, because spike-specific TCR depth and breadth did not differ between schedules. A total of 233 trial participants underwent TCR sequencing, of whom 207 had received two doses of AZD1222 and roughly 26 had received two doses of the MenACWY control vaccine. Trial participants were enrolled into age subgroups of 18-55, 56-69 and 70-plus years, which contained 148, 28 and 57 TCR-sequenced participants, respectively. General conclusions and limits of the study: Most participants were white British and females outnumbered males, and the authors suggested that clonal diversity may have been underestimated. The 56-69-year group was small, and its depth increase did not reach significance, likely because of low power. Conclusions about previously exposed vaccinees are limited because only five to seven AZD1222 recipients were SARS-CoV-2 seropositive at baseline. CD4 TCRs associated with the vaccine covered the entire spike protein, and the dominant responses were in regions 160-218 and 743-854. Because no day 14 peak-response samples were available, the repertoires could be characterized only after the peak T cell response. After two AZD1222 doses, spike-specific TCR breadth and depth were significantly higher than at day 0 and than in MenACWY recipients. Nearly half of unique spike-specific TCRs reportedly recognized epitopes outside regions mutated in the B.1.351 and B.1.1.7 variants.

Trimming at the junction amounts to 3 bases on V and 2 bases on J, and the germline ends lie 10 bases apart. The CDR3 spans 15 residues, from the cysteine through the phenylalanine. The entry retains the CDR3 DNA only, 45 bases that are in frame from base 1. The CDR1 and CDR2 encoded by the germline V gene are MGHDK and SYGVNS. The sample's time point label, decoded: baseline before first vaccination. Vaccinee samples were obtained from the UK trials COV001 and COV002, which included a single-blind randomized controlled phase 2/3 trial of AZD1222 (ChAdOx1 nCoV-19) in healthy adults. Trial participant PBMC samples were collected at day 0 and day 28 after the second dose for TCRbeta chain sequencing. In regard to this clone: Its antigen remains undetermined. The sample holds no much larger clone one base away, and base qualities are not on file.

The CDR3 regions of human TCRbeta chains were analyzed by immunosequencing. The original pipeline was this. TCRs in the repertoires were matched against a reference library of SARS-CoV-2-specific TCRs that had been generated with the MIRA antigen-specificity platform. Breadth was defined as the fraction of unique TCRs that were SARS-CoV-2-associated, and depth was defined as the fraction of total T cells that were SARS-CoV-2-associated. Using the MIRA data, each spike-specific TCR was assigned both to the spike region to which the TCR was reactive and to a CD4 or CD8 class. Log10-transformed breadth and depth values were compared by one-way ANOVA with Sidak's multiple comparisons tests. TCRdb carries this immuneACCESS record with in-frame sequences only. Its versions omit some clonotypes, under half of them owing to an unresolved V gene in the studies checked, with the rest unexplained. V, J and clone size derive from that table, while D and trimming were established from the DNA sequence. The sample table shows around 100,000 clones, and approximately 88% are seen once. Over 7.5% of the sample belongs to the ten largest clones.

The chain joins TRBV25-1 to TRBJ1-4, with the D gene call left open. Sequenced here: peripheral blood, sampled on day 0 of AZD1222 vaccination. This clonotype originated in an adult in good health. The encoded CDR3 is CASSEPGRTNEKLFF. The base sequence is TGTGCCAGCAGTGAGCCCGGGCGTACTAATGAAAAACTGTTTTTT.